Listed below are T cell receptor beta chains from one sample, sequenced in a study of CD8+CD57+ T cells in acquired aplastic anemia. TCRdb processed the reads anew with MiXCR; each CDR3 protein has one entry. The sample shows roughly 260,000 distinct CDR3 sequences, around 45% of them seen only once. The sequenced material came from sorted CD4+, CD8+, or CD8+CD57+ T cells (not recorded which) from PBMCs. Source of these receptors: a human donor with aplastic anemia. Both conserved end residues are part of each CDR3. The order of the fields is V gene, D gene, clone size, J gene, CDR3 DNA, CDR3 protein. A D gene is named only where the DNA matches it firmly. A row's size may be missing; if present it is once, few, many or a size class.

v_gene: TRBV3-1; d_gene: NA; abundance: many; j_gene: TRBJ2-1; CDR3nt: TGTGCCAGCAGCCTAGAGACTAGTCTCCCCTACAATGAGCAGTTCTTC; CDR3aa: CASSLETSLPYNEQFF
v_gene: TRBV20-1; d_gene: NA; abundance: NA; j_gene: TRBJ1-1; CDR3nt: TGCAGTGCTAGAGGATCGGGACGGAACACTGAAGCTTTCTTT; CDR3aa: CSARGSGRNTEAFF
v_gene: TRBV5-6; d_gene: NA; abundance: NA; j_gene: TRBJ2-1; CDR3nt: TGTGCCAGCAGCTTGCAAAGGGGAGGTGAGCAGTTCTTC; CDR3aa: CASSLQRGGEQFF
v_gene: TRBV4-2; d_gene: NA; abundance: few; j_gene: TRBJ2-1; CDR3nt: TGTGCCAGCAGCCCCGGAGGGGTGTGGGCCTACAATGAGCAGCTCTTC; CDR3aa: CASSPGGVWAYNEQLF
v_gene: TRBV5-4; d_gene: NA; abundance: NA; j_gene: TRBJ1-5; CDR3nt: TGTGCCAGCACCCCCCTCCGGGCTTATAGCAATCAGCCCCAGCATTTT; CDR3aa: CASTPLRAYSNQPQHF
v_gene: TRBV5-1; d_gene: NA; abundance: NA; j_gene: TRBJ2-5; CDR3nt: TGCGCCAGCAGCTTGTACGGGGTAGGGGAGCAGTACTTC; CDR3aa: CASSLYGVGEQYF
v_gene: TRBV2; d_gene: NA; abundance: many; j_gene: TRBJ1-6; CDR3nt: TGTGCCTCCAGTGTAGCGGATAATTCACCCCTCCACTTT; CDR3aa: CASSVADNSPLHF
v_gene: TRBV7-2; d_gene: TRBD1; abundance: NA; j_gene: TRBJ2-7; CDR3nt: TGTGCCAGCAGCCAGGGACAGTTCGACGAGCAGTACTTC; CDR3aa: CASSQGQFDEQYF
v_gene: TRBV11-3; d_gene: NA; abundance: many; j_gene: TRBJ2-7; CDR3nt: TGTGCCAGCAGCTCGAGAAAATACGAGCAGTACTTC; CDR3aa: CASSSRKYEQYF
v_gene: TRBV5-1; d_gene: NA; abundance: many; j_gene: TRBJ2-1; CDR3nt: TGCGCCAGCAGCCCACTCGGAAGTCTAAACAATGAGCAGTTCTTC; CDR3aa: CASSPLGSLNNEQFF
v_gene: TRBV24-1; d_gene: NA; abundance: NA; j_gene: TRBJ1-2; CDR3nt: TGTGCCACCAGTTACTTAGGAGGCTACACCTTC; CDR3aa: CATSYLGGYTF
v_gene: TRBV11-1; d_gene: NA; abundance: many; j_gene: TRBJ2-7; CDR3nt: TGTGCCAGCAGCTTGTTCGACTCCGAGCAGTACTTC; CDR3aa: CASSLFDSEQYF
v_gene: TRBV15; d_gene: NA; abundance: many; j_gene: TRBJ2-5; CDR3nt: TGTGCCACCAGCAGAGAGGCAAATCGGGAGACCCAGTACTTC; CDR3aa: CATSREANRETQYF
v_gene: TRBV3-1; d_gene: TRBD1; abundance: many; j_gene: TRBJ2-3; CDR3nt: TGTGCCAGCAGTCAACCAAACCGGGACAGCGTGGCAGATACGCAGTATTTT; CDR3aa: CASSQPNRDSVADTQYF
v_gene: TRBV2; d_gene: NA; abundance: NA; j_gene: TRBJ1-1; CDR3nt: TGTGCCAGCAAAGGACAGGAAGCTTTCTTT; CDR3aa: CASKGQEAFF
v_gene: TRBV5-8; d_gene: TRBD1; abundance: many; j_gene: TRBJ1-3; CDR3nt: TGTGCCAGCAGATGGGACAGCCCGAGGGACGGAAACACCATATATTTT; CDR3aa: CASRWDSPRDGNTIYF
v_gene: TRBV10-2; d_gene: NA; abundance: NA; j_gene: TRBJ1-1; CDR3nt: TGTGCCAGCAGTGTTCCTCAGAACACTGAAGCTTTCTTT; CDR3aa: CASSVPQNTEAFF
v_gene: TRBV12-3/TRBV12-4; d_gene: NA; abundance: NA; j_gene: TRBJ1-5; CDR3nt: TGTGCCAGCAGTCTTGGGAGTCTCGCTAGCAATCAGCCCCAGCATTTT; CDR3aa: CASSLGSLASNQPQHF
v_gene: TRBV15; d_gene: TRBD2; abundance: NA; j_gene: TRBJ2-7; CDR3nt: TGTGCCACCAGCAGAGATAGCGGGACTATCCACGAGCAGTACTTC; CDR3aa: CATSRDSGTIHEQYF
v_gene: TRBV2; d_gene: TRBD1; abundance: many; j_gene: TRBJ1-1; CDR3nt: TGTGCCAGTCCGGGACAGGGTTTCACTGAAGCTTTCTTT; CDR3aa: CASPGQGFTEAFF
v_gene: TRBV6-8; d_gene: TRBD1; abundance: few; j_gene: TRBJ1-1; CDR3nt: TGTGCCAGCAGGGCAGGGGGGTTCACTGAAGCTTTCTTT; CDR3aa: CASRAGGFTEAFF
v_gene: TRBV27; d_gene: NA; abundance: few; j_gene: TRBJ2-7; CDR3nt: TGTGCCAGCAGTTATAACAGCCACTACGAGCAGTACTTC; CDR3aa: CASSYNSHYEQYF
v_gene: TRBV6-1; d_gene: NA; abundance: NA; j_gene: TRBJ1-1; CDR3nt: TGTGCCAGCAGTGAAAGGGGAATGGGGACTGAAGCTTTCTTT; CDR3aa: CASSERGMGTEAFF
v_gene: TRBV27; d_gene: NA; abundance: few; j_gene: TRBJ2-7; CDR3nt: TGTGCCAGTCGACAGGCGCACTACGAGCAGTACTTC; CDR3aa: CASRQAHYEQYF
v_gene: TRBV2; d_gene: NA; abundance: many; j_gene: TRBJ2-5; CDR3nt: TGTGCCAGCAGTGTTTCGGGACCAGCAGAAGCGGAGACCCAGTACTTC; CDR3aa: CASSVSGPAEAETQYF
v_gene: TRBV9; d_gene: TRBD2; abundance: once; j_gene: TRBJ2-1; CDR3nt: TGTGCCAGCAGCGTAGCTGGACTAGCGATCCATGAGCAGTTCTTC; CDR3aa: CASSVAGLAIHEQFF
v_gene: TRBV18; d_gene: TRBD2; abundance: NA; j_gene: TRBJ2-5; CDR3nt: TGTGCCAGCTCACCCAGCGGGACCCGCCAAGAGACCCAGTACTTC; CDR3aa: CASSPSGTRQETQYF
v_gene: TRBV7-9; d_gene: NA; abundance: NA; j_gene: TRBJ1-2; CDR3nt: TGTGCCAGCAGCCTCTTCGGGGGGTCCTATGGCTACACCTTC; CDR3aa: CASSLFGGSYGYTF
v_gene: TRBV6-2/TRBV6-3; d_gene: TRBD1; abundance: many; j_gene: TRBJ1-2; CDR3nt: TGTGCCAGCAGTTACAAAGGACAGGGGGATGGCTACACCTTC; CDR3aa: CASSYKGQGDGYTF
v_gene: TRBV4-3; d_gene: TRBD1; abundance: NA; j_gene: TRBJ2-7; CDR3nt: TGCGCCAGCAGCCAAGATGACAGGGGCTCCGACGAGCAGTACTTC; CDR3aa: CASSQDDRGSDEQYF
v_gene: TRBV20-1; d_gene: TRBD1; abundance: NA; j_gene: TRBJ2-1; CDR3nt: TGCAGTGCCGATCAGGACAGGGCTAGCTATTACAATGAGCAGTTCTTC; CDR3aa: CSADQDRASYYNEQFF